This TCR beta chain was retrieved from a study of blood T cell repertoires in COVID-19. At the level of the study: T cells, B-cell-depleted T cells, or PBMCs supplied cDNA or gDNA.

Clones were sequenced by immunoSEQ multiplex PCR, and TCRdb holds only the in-frame ones, with some missing. Among more than 100,000 clones, approximately 90% were seen once, and the ten largest hold approximately 3%. The V gene's germline CDR1 is LNHDA and CDR2 SQIVND (reference sequence). The CDR3 extends over 15 amino acids. The germline V and J ends were trimmed by 2 bases and 3 bases, with 11 bases remaining between them. This clonotype was sampled from a man in his forties or fifties in a cohort sampled during active COVID-19. Source material: peripheral blood. The rearrangement links TRBV19 to TRBJ1-3; D unresolved. The CDR3 reads CASSILGSGGNTIYF. The DNA of the CDR3 is TGTGCCAGTAGTATATTAGGCAGCGGTGGAAACACCATATATTTT.